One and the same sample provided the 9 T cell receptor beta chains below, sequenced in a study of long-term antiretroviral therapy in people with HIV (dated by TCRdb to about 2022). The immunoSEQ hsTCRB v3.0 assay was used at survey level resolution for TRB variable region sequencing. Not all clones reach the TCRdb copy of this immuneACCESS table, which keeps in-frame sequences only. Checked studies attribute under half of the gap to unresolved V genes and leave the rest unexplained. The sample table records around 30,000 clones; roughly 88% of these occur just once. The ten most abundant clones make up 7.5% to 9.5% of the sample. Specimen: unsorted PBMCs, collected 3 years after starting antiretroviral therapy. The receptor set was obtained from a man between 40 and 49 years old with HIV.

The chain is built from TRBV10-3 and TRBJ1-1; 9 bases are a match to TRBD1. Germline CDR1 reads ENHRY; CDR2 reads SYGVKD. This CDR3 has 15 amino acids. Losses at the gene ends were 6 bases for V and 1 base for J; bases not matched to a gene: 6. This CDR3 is CAIRGQGEGNTEAFF. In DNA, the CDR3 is TGTGCCATCAGGGGACAGGGCGAGGGGAACACTGAAGCTTTCTTT.

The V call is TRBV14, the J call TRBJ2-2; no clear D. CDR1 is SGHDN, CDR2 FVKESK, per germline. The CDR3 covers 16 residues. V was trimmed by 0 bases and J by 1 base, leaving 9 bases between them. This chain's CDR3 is CASSQDGPGNTGELFF. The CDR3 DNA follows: TGTGCCAGCAGCCAAGACGGGCCAGGGAACACCGGGGAGCTGTTTTTT.

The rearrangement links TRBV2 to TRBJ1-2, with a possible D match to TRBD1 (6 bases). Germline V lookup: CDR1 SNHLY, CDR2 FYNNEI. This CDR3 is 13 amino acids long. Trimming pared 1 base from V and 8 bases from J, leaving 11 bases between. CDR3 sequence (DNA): TGTGCCAGCAGTGAAGGGACCACAGGGGGCTACACCTTC. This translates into CASSEGTTGGYTF.

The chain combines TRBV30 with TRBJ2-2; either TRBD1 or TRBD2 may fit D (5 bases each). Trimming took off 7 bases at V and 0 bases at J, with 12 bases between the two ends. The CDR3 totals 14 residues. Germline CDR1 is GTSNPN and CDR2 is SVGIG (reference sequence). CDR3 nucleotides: TGTGCCTCGACCGGGACCGCGAACACCGGGGAGCTGTTTTTT. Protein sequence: CASTGTANTGELFF.

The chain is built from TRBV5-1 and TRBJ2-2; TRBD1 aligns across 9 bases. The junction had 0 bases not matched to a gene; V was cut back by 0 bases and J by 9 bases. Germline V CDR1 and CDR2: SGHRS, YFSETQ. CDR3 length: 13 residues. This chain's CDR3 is CASSLDRGRELFF. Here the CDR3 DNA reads TGCGCCAGCAGCTTGGACAGGGGGCGGGAGCTGTTTTTT.

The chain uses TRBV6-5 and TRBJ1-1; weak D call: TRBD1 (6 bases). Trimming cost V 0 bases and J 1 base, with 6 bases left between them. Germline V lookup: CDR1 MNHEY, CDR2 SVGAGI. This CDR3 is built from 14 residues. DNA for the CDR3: TGTGCCAGCAGTTACTCGACAGGGAACACTGAAGCTTTCTTT. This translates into CASSYSTGNTEAFF.

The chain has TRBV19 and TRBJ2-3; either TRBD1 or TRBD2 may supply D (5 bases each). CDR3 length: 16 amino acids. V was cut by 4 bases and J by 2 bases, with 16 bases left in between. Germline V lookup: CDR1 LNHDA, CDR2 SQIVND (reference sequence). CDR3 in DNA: TGTGCCAGTAGTAAGGGACGCCGACTAAACACAGATACGCAGTATTTT. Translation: CASSKGRRLNTDTQYF.

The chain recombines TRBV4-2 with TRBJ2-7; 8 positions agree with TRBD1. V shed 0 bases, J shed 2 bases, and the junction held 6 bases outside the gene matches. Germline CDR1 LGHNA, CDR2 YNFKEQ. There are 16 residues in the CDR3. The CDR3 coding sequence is TGTGCCAGCAGCCAAGATCCGACAGGGGCGGCCTACGAGCAGTACTTC. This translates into CASSQDPTGAAYEQYF.

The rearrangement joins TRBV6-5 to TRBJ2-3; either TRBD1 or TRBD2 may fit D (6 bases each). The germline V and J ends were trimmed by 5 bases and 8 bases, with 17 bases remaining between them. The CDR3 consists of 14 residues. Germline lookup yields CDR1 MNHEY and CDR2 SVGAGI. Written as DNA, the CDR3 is TGTGCCAGCAGTCAACCCGGGGGCCCGGGTACGCAGTATTTT. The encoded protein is CASSQPGGPGTQYF.